In its sample, the clone carrying this T cell receptor (beta chain) ranks as medium-sized. Its target is not known. The CDR3 covers 14 residues. Germline CDR1 reads SGHTA; CDR2 reads FQGNSA. V lost 2 bases and J 5 bases, leaving 12 bases between the germline ends. In TCRdb, the reads were re-called with MiXCR into one record per CDR3 protein. The sample holds some 350,000 distinct CDR3 sequences, about 27% seen once. The source of the sample is a study of T cell repertoires in cytomegalovirus infection. Overall study context: In the study, CMV epitopes included recently identified HLA-C-restricted and well-studied HLA-B-restricted ones. Public TCR beta signatures indicated both CMV infection and matching HLA type.

Overall study results and limits: In two of eight donors, the top clonotype was HLA-C-restricted CMV-specific.

V gene TRBV7-2 combines with J gene TRBJ1-2; TRBD1 might be the D (6 bases). The sequence was obtained from a human donor in good health (CMV status not recorded). Some clones in this sample may be carry-over from other donors' samples. This specimen was cultured PBMCs, taken from culture after CMV antigen stimulation. The CDR3 loop is CASSLIDRRYGYTF. CDR3 bases: TGTGCCAGCAGCTTAATAGACAGGCGATATGGCTACACCTTC. The full variable domain, in which reference TRBV7-2 and TRBJ1-2 provide the parts outside the CDR3, is GAGVSQSPSNKVTEKGKDVELRCDPISGHTALYWYRQSLGQGLEFLIYFQGNSAPDKSGLPSDRFSAERTGGSVSTLTIQRTQQEDSAVYLCASSLIDRRYGYTFGSGTRLTVV.